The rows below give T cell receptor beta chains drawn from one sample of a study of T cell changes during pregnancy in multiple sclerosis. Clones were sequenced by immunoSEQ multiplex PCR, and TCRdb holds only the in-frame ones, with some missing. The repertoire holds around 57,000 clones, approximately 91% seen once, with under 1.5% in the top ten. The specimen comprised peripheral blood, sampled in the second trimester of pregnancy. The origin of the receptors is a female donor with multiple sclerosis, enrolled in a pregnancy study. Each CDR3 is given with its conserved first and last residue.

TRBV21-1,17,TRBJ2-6,CASGQGCHRSGANVLTF
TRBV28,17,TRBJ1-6,CASSSPPLSSYNSPLHF
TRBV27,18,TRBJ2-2,CASRFARRGPPLGGELFF
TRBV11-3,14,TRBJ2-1,CASSLVGTSEEQFF
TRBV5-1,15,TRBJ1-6,CASSFSQDYNSPLHF
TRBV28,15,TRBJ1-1,CASSPSAGQGPEAFF
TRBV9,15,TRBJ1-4,CASSSQQGLTGKLFF
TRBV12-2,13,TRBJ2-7,CASLGTGVREQYF
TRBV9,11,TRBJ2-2,CASSVDNQLFF
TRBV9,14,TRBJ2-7,CASSVGQGTYEQYF
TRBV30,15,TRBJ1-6,CAWSRYETGGSPLHF
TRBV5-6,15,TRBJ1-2,CASSYAGRTDYGYTF
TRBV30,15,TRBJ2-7,CAWSGAVSGGYEQYF
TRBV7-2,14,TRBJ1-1,CASSFQGMDTEAFF
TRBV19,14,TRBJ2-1,CASGVSGGQYEQFF
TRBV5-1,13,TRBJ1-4,CASSESTNEKLFF
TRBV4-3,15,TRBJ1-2,CASSQAFQGVHGYTF
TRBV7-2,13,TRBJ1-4,CASRGGVGEKLFF
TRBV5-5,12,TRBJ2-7,CATGQGAYEQYF
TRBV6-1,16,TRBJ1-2,CASSARFQTGGYGYTF
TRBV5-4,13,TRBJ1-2,CASSRTGVDRYTF
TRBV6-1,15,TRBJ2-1,CASSEFKSRDNEQFF
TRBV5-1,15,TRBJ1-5,CASSEGASTDQPQHF
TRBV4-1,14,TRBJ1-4,CASSQEGQNEKLFF
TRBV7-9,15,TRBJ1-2,CASSLGGTGGRGYTF
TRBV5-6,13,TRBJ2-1,CASSSGLYNEQFF
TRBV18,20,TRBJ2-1,CASSLLGLAGAISSYNEQFF
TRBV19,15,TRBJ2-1,CASTMGLYSYNEQFF
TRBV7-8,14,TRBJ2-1,CASSQGHRNNEQFF
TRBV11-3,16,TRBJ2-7,CASSLASTSASYEQYF
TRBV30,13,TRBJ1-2,CAWSQDTQRGYTF
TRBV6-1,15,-,CASSDLGVELYEQYF
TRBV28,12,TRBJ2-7,CASREGFYEQYF
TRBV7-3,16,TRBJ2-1,CASSPSGLAGENEQFF
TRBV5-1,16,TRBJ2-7,CASSLDSGSYSYEQYF
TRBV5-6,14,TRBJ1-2,CASSLVNRGYGYTF
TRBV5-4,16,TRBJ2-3,CASSFLFAEGTDTQYF
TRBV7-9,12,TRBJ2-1,CASSGLQYEQFF
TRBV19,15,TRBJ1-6,CASSSESSYNSPLHF
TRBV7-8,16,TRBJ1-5,CASTPGRTAANQPQHF
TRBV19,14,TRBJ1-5,CASSIHSSIAPQHF
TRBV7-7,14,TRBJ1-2,CASSPLSGGDGYTF
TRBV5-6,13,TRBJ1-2,CASTRAGDYGYTF
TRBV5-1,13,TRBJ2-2,CASSSDRTGELFF
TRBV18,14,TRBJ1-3,CASSPKAGGNTIYF
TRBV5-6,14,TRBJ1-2,CASSEGQGDYGYTF